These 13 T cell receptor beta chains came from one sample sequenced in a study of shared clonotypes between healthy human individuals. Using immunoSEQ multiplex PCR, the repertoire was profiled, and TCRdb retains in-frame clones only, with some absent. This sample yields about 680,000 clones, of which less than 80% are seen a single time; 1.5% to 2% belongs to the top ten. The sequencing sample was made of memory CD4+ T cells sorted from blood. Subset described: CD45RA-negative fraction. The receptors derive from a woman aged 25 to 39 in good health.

CDR3 residues: CASSYTPTSVGETQYF. DNA for the CDR3: TGTGCCAGCAGTTACACCCCGACTAGCGTCGGAGAGACCCAGTACTTC. This chain joins TRBV6-5 and TRBJ2-5; TRBD2 matches 8 bases. This CDR3 has 16 amino acids. Trimming at V came to 2 bases and at J to 4 bases, leaving 9 bases not matched to a gene. Germline V gives CDR1 MNHEY, CDR2 SVGAGI.

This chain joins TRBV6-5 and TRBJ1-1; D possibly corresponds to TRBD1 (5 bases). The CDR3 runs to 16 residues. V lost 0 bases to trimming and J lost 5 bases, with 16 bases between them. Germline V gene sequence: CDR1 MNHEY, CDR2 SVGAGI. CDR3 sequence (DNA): TGTGCCAGCAGTTACTCGCATGGCGGGGGAGGGACTGAAGCTTTCTTT. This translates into CASSYSHGGGGTEAFF.

In DNA form, the CDR3 reads TGTGCCAGCAGCCGGGGACAGTTTAAGTATTTT. It is translated as CASSRGQFKYF. This rearrangement joins TRBV28 to TRBJ2-3; TRBD1 matches at 7 bases. Germline CDR1 is MDHEN and CDR2 is SYDVKM. V was pared by 6 bases and J by 13 bases, with 7 bases of the junction left unmatched. The CDR3 extends over 11 amino acids.

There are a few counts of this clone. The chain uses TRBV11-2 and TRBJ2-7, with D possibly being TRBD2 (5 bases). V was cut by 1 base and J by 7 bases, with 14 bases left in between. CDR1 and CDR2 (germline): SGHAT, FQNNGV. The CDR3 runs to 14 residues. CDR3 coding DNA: TGTGCCAGCAGCTTAGTTGTGGGAGTGCAGGAGCAGTACTTC. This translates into CASSLVVGVQEQYF.

The CDR3 loop reads CASSPDSYSNQPQHF. CDR3 sequence (DNA): TGCGCCAGCAGCCCGGACAGTTATAGCAATCAGCCCCAGCATTTT. The chain links TRBV5-1 to TRBJ1-5; D might be TRBD1 (6 bases). The CDR3 is 15 amino acids. V dropped 4 bases and J dropped 0 bases, with 11 bases sitting between them. CDR1 and CDR2 (germline): SGHRS, YFSETQ.

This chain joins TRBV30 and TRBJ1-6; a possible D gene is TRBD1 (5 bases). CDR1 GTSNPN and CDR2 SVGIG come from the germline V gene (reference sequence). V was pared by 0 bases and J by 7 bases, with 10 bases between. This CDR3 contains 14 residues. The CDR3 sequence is CAWSVLDSNSPLHF. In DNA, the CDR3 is TGTGCCTGGAGTGTACTTGACAGCAATTCACCCCTCCACTTT.

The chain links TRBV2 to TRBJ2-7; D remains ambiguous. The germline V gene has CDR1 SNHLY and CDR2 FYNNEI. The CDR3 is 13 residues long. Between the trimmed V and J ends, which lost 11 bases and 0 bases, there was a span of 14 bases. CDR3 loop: CAGVGRSSYEQYF. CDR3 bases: TGTGCCGGGGTGGGCCGGAGCTCCTACGAGCAGTACTTC.

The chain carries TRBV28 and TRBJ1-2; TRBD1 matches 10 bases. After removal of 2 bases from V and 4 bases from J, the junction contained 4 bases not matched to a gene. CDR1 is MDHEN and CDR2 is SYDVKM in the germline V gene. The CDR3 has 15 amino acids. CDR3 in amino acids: CASSLGTGAFYGYTF. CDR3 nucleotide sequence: TGTGCCAGCAGTTTAGGGACAGGGGCCTTCTATGGCTACACCTTC.

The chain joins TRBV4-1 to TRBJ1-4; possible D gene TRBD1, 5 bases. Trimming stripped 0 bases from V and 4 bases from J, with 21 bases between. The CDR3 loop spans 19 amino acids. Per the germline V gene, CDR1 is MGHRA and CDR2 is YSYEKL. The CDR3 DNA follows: TGCGCCAGCAGCCAAGAGGTCGGGACCTATAATGTCCTTAATGAAAAACTGTTTTTT. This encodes CASSQEVGTYNVLNEKLFF.

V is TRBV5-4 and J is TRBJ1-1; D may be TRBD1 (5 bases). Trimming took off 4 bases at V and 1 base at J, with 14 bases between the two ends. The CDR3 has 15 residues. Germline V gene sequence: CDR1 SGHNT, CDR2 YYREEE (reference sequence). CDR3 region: CASSPAGTENTEAFF. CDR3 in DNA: TGTGCCAGCAGCCCGGCAGGGACGGAGAACACTGAAGCTTTCTTT.

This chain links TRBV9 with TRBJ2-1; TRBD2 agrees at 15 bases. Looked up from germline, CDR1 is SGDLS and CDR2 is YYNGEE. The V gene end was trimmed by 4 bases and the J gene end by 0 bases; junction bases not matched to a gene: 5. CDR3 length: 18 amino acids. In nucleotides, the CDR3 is TGTGCCAGCAGCACGGGACTAGCGGGAGGAAGCTCCTACAATGAGCAGTTCTTC. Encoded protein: CASSTGLAGGSSYNEQFF.

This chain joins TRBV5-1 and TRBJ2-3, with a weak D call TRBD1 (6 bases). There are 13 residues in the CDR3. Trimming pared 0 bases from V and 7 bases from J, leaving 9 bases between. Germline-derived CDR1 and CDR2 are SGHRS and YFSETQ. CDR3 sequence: CASSLDRVYTQYF. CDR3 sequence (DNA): TGCGCCAGCAGCTTGGACAGGGTTTATACGCAGTATTTT. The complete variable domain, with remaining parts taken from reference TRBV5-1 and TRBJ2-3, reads KAGVTQTPRYLIKTRGQQVTLSCSPISGHRSVSWYQQTPGQGLQFLFEYFSETQRNKGNFPGRFSGRQFSNSRSEMNVSTLELGDSALYLCASSLDRVYTQYFGPGTRLTVL.

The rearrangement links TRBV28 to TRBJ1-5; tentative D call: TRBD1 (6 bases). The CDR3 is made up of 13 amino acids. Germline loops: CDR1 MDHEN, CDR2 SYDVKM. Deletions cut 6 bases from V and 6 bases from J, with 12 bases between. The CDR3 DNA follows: TGTGCCAGCAGATTAACAGGGAGTCAGCCCCAGCATTTT. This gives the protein CASRLTGSQPQHF.